These 8 T cell receptor beta chains share one sample of origin, sequenced in a study of control samples from healthy donors and cancer patients. Profiled with immunoSEQ multiplex PCR; TCRdb holds only in-frame clones, not every one. This table has some 130,000 clones, roughly 90% appearing once. The sequenced material came from blood. The receptor source for this set is a man in his late teens or twenties in good health.

The V and J genes are TRBV5-4 and TRBJ2-5, with D uncertain. Germline CDR1 and CDR2: SGHNT and YYREEE (reference sequence). The V end lost 2 bases, the J end lost 5 bases, and 10 bases lay between the germline ends. The CDR3 sequence is 13 residues long. CDR3: CASSFFPLETQYF. As DNA, the CDR3 is TGTGCCAGCAGCTTTTTCCCGCTGGAGACCCAGTACTTC.

The genes are TRBV7-9 and TRBJ1-1; D not resolved. Trimming removed 3 bases from V and 4 bases from J, with 9 bases in between. The CDR3 is 13 residues long. Germline V gives CDR1 SEHNR, CDR2 FQNEAQ (reference sequence). The DNA of the CDR3 is TGTGCCAGCAGCTTCCTTCAGGTCACTGAAGCTTTCTTT. Translated, it gives CASSFLQVTEAFF.

The chain carries TRBV5-6 and TRBJ1-2; no definite D call. V shed 0 bases and J shed 0 bases, with 9 bases lying between them. Per the germline V gene, CDR1 is SGHDT and CDR2 is YYEEEE. The length of the CDR3 is 15 residues. CDR3 sequence (DNA): TGTGCCAGCAGCTTGGCACCTGGAGCTAACTATGGCTACACCTTC. Translated: CASSLAPGANYGYTF.

The chain employs TRBV7-9 and TRBJ1-2; D might be TRBD1 (5 bases). Germline V gene data show CDR1 as SEHNR and CDR2 as FQNEAQ (reference sequence). Trimming removed 2 bases from V and 0 bases from J, with 10 bases in between. This CDR3 has 15 residues. The chain's CDR3 is CASSLYTGTNYGYTF. CDR3 nucleotides: TGTGCCAGCAGCTTATATACAGGCACTAACTATGGCTACACCTTC.

As DNA, the CDR3 is TGTGCCATCAGTGAGTCGGGACAGTTAAGGGATGGCTACACCTTC. Translated: CAISESGQLRDGYTF. V and J are TRBV10-3 and TRBJ1-2, with TRBD1 matching over 7 bases. Germline-derived CDR1 and CDR2 are ENHRY and SYGVKD. Trimming removed 0 bases from V and 6 bases from J; junction bases left unmatched: 7. The CDR3 contains 15 residues.

In its sample, this clone was seen once. This chain joins TRBV12-5 and TRBJ2-7; D uncertain. Germline loops: CDR1 LGHNT, CDR2 FRNRAP. CDR3 length: 11 residues. V lost 0 bases and J lost 9, with 6 bases in between. The DNA for the CDR3 is TGTGCTAGTGGTTTGGTAAACCGGCAGTACTTC. Translated, it gives CASGLVNRQYF.

The chain couples TRBV2 to TRBJ2-5; 8 positions agree with TRBD1. V was pared by 6 bases and J by 4 bases, with 4 bases of the junction left unmatched. The CDR3 totals 13 residues. Germline V lookup: CDR1 SNHLY, CDR2 FYNNEI. The CDR3 DNA sequence: TGTGCCAGCAGCCTCGACAGGGGAGAGACCCAGTACTTC. Amino acid sequence: CASSLDRGETQYF.

The chain is built from TRBV18 and TRBJ1-3, with D uncertain. CDR1 and CDR2 from the germline V gene are KGHSH and LQKENI. The CDR3 is 15 amino acids. The germline V and J ends were trimmed by 1 base and 0 bases, with 7 bases remaining between them. The DNA for the CDR3 is TGTGCCAGCTCACCACAACAGACCTCTGGAAACACCATATATTTT. Its translation is CASSPQQTSGNTIYF.